This is a list of T cell receptor beta chains from one sample in a study of Ad26.COV2.S vaccination and SARS-CoV-2 variants. This table comes from immunoSEQ multiplex PCR, and its TCRdb copy is limited to in-frame clones, with some not included. Of about 350,000 clones listed, approximately 86% are singletons. The sequencing used peripheral blood, collected in a trial of Ad26.COV2.S vaccine versus placebo. The receptors here all came from a person between 18 and 59 years old who received the Ad26.COV2.S COVID-19 vaccine or a placebo. CDR3s include the opening cysteine and the closing phenylalanine or tryptophan. A D gene is named only where the DNA matches it firmly. Clone size, where shown, is once, few, many, or a class for clones that have expanded.

V	J	D	size	CDR3	DNA
TRBV27	TRBJ2-3	.	.	CASRLRTDTQYF	TGTGCCAGCAGGTTGCGCACAGATACGCAGTATTTT
TRBV5-1	TRBJ1-2	.	.	CASSATESYGYTF	TGCGCCAGCAGCGCAACAGAGAGCTATGGCTACACCTTC
TRBV4-1	TRBJ2-3	TRBD2	.	CASSRGGLAGLTDTQYF	TGCGCCAGCAGCCGGGGGGGGCTAGCGGGCCTCACAGATACGCAGTATTTT
TRBV3-1/TRBV3-2	TRBJ2-2	.	.	CASSSEAGELFF	TGTGCCAGCAGCTCCGAGGCCGGGGAGCTGTTTTTT
TRBV6-5	TRBJ1-1	.	.	CASSPQGKGAEAFF	TGTGCCAGCAGCCCACAGGGAAAGGGCGCTGAAGCTTTCTTT
TRBV7-2	TRBJ2-7	TRBD2	.	CASSKTLTSPLIYEQYF	TGTGCCAGCAGCAAAACTCTGACTAGCCCCCTGATCTACGAGCAGTACTTC
TRBV19	TRBJ2-1	.	.	CATQADSYNEQFF	TGTGCCACCCAAGCGGACTCCTACAATGAGCAGTTCTTC
TRBV7-2	TRBJ2-7	.	once	CASSFGTRDEQYF	TGTGCCAGCAGCTTTGGCACTCGAGACGAGCAGTACTTC
TRBV12-3/TRBV12-4	TRBJ2-5	.	.	CASSFGQKETQYF	TGTGCCAGCAGTTTTGGACAGAAAGAGACCCAGTACTTC
TRBV6-2/TRBV6-3	TRBJ2-7	TRBD2	.	CASSYRAGLYEQYF	TGTGCCAGCAGTTACCGAGCGGGGCTCTACGAGCAGTACTTC
TRBV4-3	TRBJ2-7	.	.	CASSQDRIEDWNEQYF	TGCGCCAGCAGCCAAGATAGAATCGAGGATTGGAACGAGCAGTACTTC
TRBV21-1	TRBJ1-1	.	.	CASSPRSLYTEAFF	TGTGCCAGCAGCCCGCGGTCCTTATACACTGAAGCTTTCTTT
TRBV27	TRBJ1-5	.	.	CASSPDGYNQPQHF	TGTGCCAGCAGTCCAGACGGATACAATCAGCCCCAGCATTTT
TRBV7-2	TRBJ2-3	.	.	CASRSQGGGADTQYF	TGTGCCAGCAGGTCACAGGGGGGAGGGGCAGATACGCAGTATTTT
TRBV6-1	TRBJ1-6	TRBD1	.	CASSEGAGTANSPLHF	TGTGCCAGCAGTGAAGGGGCCGGGACAGCAAATTCACCCCTCCACTTT
TRBV24-1	TRBJ2-3	.	few	CATSDRASSPDTQYF	TGTGCCACCAGTGATCGGGCTAGCTCTCCAGATACGCAGTATTTT
TRBV6-2/TRBV6-3	TRBJ2-4	.	once	CASSYSDNIQYF	TGTGCCAGCAGTTACTCGGACAACATTCAGTACTTC
TRBV7-9	TRBJ1-6	.	many	CASSPRTGSRYSPLHF	TGTGCCAGCAGCCCCAGGACGGGAAGTAGGTATTCACCCCTCCACTTT
TRBV7-2	TRBJ2-7	.	.	CASSLIDPTGEQYF	TGTGCCAGCAGCTTAATCGACCCGACGGGAGAGCAGTACTTC
TRBV30	TRBJ1-4	.	once	CAWGLGTDNEKLFF	TGTGCCTGGGGGTTAGGGACGGATAATGAAAAACTGTTTTTT
TRBV11-2	TRBJ1-5	.	.	CASSLGTVAPQHF	TGTGCCAGCAGCTTAGGGACAGTGGCACCCCAGCATTTT
TRBV7-6	TRBJ1-1	.	.	CASRPNVQASNTEAFF	TGTGCCAGCAGACCCAACGTACAGGCCTCGAACACTGAAGCTTTCTTT
TRBV3-1/TRBV3-2	TRBJ1-4	.	.	CASSQEGRSTNEKLFF	TGTGCCAGCAGCCAAGAGGGGAGATCAACTAATGAAAAACTGTTTTTT
TRBV28	TRBJ2-1	.	.	CASSPRGVELFF	TGTGCCAGCAGTCCTCGGGGCGTCGAGCTGTTCTTC
TRBV11-2	TRBJ2-7	.	.	CASTYWRGEQYF	TGTGCCAGCACCTATTGGCGAGGCGAGCAGTACTTC
TRBV2	TRBJ2-7	TRBD2	few	CASSEGSTHWEGEQYF	TGTGCCAGCAGTGAAGGAAGCACCCACTGGGAGGGGGAGCAGTACTTC
TRBV5-4	TRBJ2-5	.	.	CASSLEGGRSETQYF	TGTGCCAGCAGCTTGGAAGGAGGCCGTTCGGAGACCCAGTACTTC
TRBV7-9	TRBJ2-5	.	.	CASSSVKTQYF	TGTGCCAGCAGCTCTGTTAAGACCCAGTACTTC
TRBV6-1	TRBJ1-2	.	.	CASSEIQGRAYGYTF	TGTGCCAGCAGTGAAATCCAGGGTAGAGCCTATGGCTACACCTTC
TRBV19	TRBJ1-5	.	.	CASSIGTKNQPQHF	TGTGCCAGTAGTATCGGGACAAAAAATCAGCCCCAGCATTTT
TRBV27	TRBJ1-2	TRBD1	.	CASRRQGSKGVYGYTF	TGTGCCAGCAGAAGACAGGGTTCGAAGGGTGTATATGGCTACACCTTC
TRBV24-1	TRBJ1-2	TRBD1	.	CATSDRGVGDRGNYGYTF	TGTGCCACCAGTGACCGGGGAGTCGGGGACAGGGGTAACTATGGCTACACCTTC
TRBV12-5	TRBJ2-2	TRBD1	.	CASGLMTGVGLTTGELFF	TGTGCTAGTGGTTTGATGACAGGGGTAGGTCTTACTACCGGGGAGCTGTTTTTT
TRBV19	TRBJ2-1	TRBD1	.	CASRPTGGAYNEQFF	TGTGCCAGTAGGCCAACAGGGGGCGCCTACAATGAGCAGTTCTTC
TRBV5-1	TRBJ2-3	.	once	CASTGGWGASTDTQYF	TGCGCCAGCACCGGGGGATGGGGGGCCAGCACAGATACGCAGTATTTT
TRBV7-9	TRBJ2-5	.	few	CASSSAGTPAKETQYF	TGTGCCAGCAGCTCAGCCGGGACACCGGCTAAGGAGACCCAGTACTTC
TRBV7-7	TRBJ2-1	TRBD2	.	CASSLGTSGFNEQFF	TGTGCTAGCAGCTTAGGGACTAGCGGGTTTAATGAGCAGTTCTTC
TRBV5-6	TRBJ2-7	TRBD2	.	CASSLPRGGRDEQYF	TGTGCCAGCAGCCTCCCCCGGGGGGGCCGGGACGAGCAGTACTTC
TRBV5-5	TRBJ2-2	.	once	CASNLGQGNTGELFF	TGTGCCAGCAACTTGGGCCAGGGGAACACCGGGGAGCTGTTTTTT
TRBV7-9	TRBJ2-7	.	.	CASSAPGAYEQYF	TGTGCCAGCAGCGCGCCGGGGGCCTACGAGCAGTACTTC
TRBV19	TRBJ1-5	.	.	CASSIMQGWVAGNQPQHF	TGTGCCAGTAGTATTATGCAGGGGTGGGTAGCGGGCAATCAGCCCCAGCATTTT